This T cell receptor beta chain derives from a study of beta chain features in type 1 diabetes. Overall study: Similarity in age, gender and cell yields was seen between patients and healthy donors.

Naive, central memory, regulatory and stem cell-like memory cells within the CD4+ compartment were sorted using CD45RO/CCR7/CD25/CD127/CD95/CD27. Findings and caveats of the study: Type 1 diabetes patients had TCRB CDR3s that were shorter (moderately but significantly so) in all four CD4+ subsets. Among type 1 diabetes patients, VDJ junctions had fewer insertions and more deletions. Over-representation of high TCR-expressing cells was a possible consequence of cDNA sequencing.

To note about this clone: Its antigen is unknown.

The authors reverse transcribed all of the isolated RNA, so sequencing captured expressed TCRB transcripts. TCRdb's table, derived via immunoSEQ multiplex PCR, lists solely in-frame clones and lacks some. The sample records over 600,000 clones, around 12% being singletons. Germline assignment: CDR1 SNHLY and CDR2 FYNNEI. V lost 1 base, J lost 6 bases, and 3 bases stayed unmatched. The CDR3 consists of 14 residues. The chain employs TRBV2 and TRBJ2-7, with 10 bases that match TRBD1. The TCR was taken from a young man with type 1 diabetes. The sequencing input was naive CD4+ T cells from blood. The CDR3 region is CASSEEGQGSEQYF. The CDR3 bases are TGTGCCAGCAGTGAAGAGGGACAGGGGTCCGAGCAGTACTTC.